This passage covers 14 T cell receptor beta chains from one sample sequenced in a study of blood T cell repertoires in COVID-19. Measured with immunoSEQ multiplex PCR; TCRdb has only the in-frame clones, and not every one. This sample has approximately 350,000 clones; more than 80% occur once, and the top ten carry roughly 1.2%. The sequenced material came from peripheral blood. The receptors shown here come from a man aged 40-49 years with acute or convalescent COVID-19.

The J gene is TRBJ2-7, the V gene TRBV29-1, with TRBD1 as a possible D gene (5 bases). Trimming pared 4 bases from V and 6 bases from J, leaving 7 bases between. Germline-derived CDR1 and CDR2 are SQVTM and ANQGSEA. This CDR3 is built from 10 residues. The CDR3 DNA sequence: TGCAGCGTTGGACAGCCCGAGCAGTACTTC. This encodes CSVGQPEQYF.

The chain combines TRBV27 with TRBJ2-7; possibly TRBD1 for D (6 bases). The CDR3 length is 14 residues. CDR1 and CDR2 from the germline V gene are MNHEY and SMNVEV (reference sequence). Trimming removed 5 bases at V and 0 bases at J, with 11 bases between. Written as DNA, the CDR3 is TGTGCCAGCAGTGTGGGACAAGCCTCCTACGAGCAGTACTTC. Translation gives CASSVGQASYEQYF.

The rearrangement joins TRBV28 to TRBJ1-5; D remains unclear. This CDR3 region has 14 residues. Germline lookup yields CDR1 MDHEN and CDR2 SYDVKM. The ends were cut back, 5 bases at V and 0 bases at J, with 8 bases in the middle. CDR3 sequence reads: CASSTSVSNQPQHF. The CDR3 nucleotides are TGTGCCAGCAGTACCAGTGTTAGCAATCAGCCCCAGCATTTT.

This chain connects TRBV7-6 to TRBJ1-1; TRBD1 is a possible D gene (6 bases). The V and J ends lost 0 bases and 1 base respectively, with 9 bases between them. The CDR3 runs 15 residues. Germline loops: CDR1 SGHVS, CDR2 FNYEAQ. DNA of the CDR3: TGTGCCAGCAGCTTAGCGGCGACAGGGAACACTGAAGCTTTCTTT. Encoded protein: CASSLAATGNTEAFF.

The chain recombines TRBV3-1 (or the pseudogene TRBV3-2) with TRBJ1-2; no clear D. V shed 1 base and J shed 8 bases, with 11 bases lying between them. Germline V gene lookup returns CDR1 LGHDT and CDR2 YNNKEL (reference sequence). The CDR3 length is 13 residues. DNA of the CDR3: TGTGCCAGCAGCCAAGTTACCGGAGGCGGCTACACCTTC. This translates into CASSQVTGGGYTF.

The V and J genes are TRBV11-2 and TRBJ1-2, with 7 bases that match TRBD1. Per germline, CDR1 SGHAT and CDR2 FQNNGV. Trimming removed 6 bases from V and 4 bases from J; junction bases left unmatched: 14. This CDR3 has 16 residues. The chain's CDR3 is CASSRQDRSDPYGYTF. DNA of the CDR3: TGTGCCAGCAGTCGCCAGGACAGGTCGGACCCCTATGGCTACACCTTC.

This chain joins TRBV19 and TRBJ1-1, with unresolved D. Trimming left V 6 bases short and J 4 bases short, with 15 bases between. The CDR3 is 14 residues long. Germline V gene lookup returns CDR1 LNHDA and CDR2 SQIVND (reference sequence). In nucleotides, the CDR3 is TGTGCCAGTAGGATCGGCCGTGGGAGCACTGAAGCTTTCTTT. Protein product: CASRIGRGSTEAFF. Combining the CDR3 with reference TRBV19 and TRBJ1-1 gives the whole variable domain DGGITQSPKYLFRKEGQNVTLSCEQNLNHDAMYWYRQDPGQGLRLIYYSQIVNDFQKGDIAEGYSVSREKKESFPLTVTSAQKNPTAFYLCASRIGRGSTEAFFGQGTRLTVV.

The chain is built from TRBV12-1 and TRBJ2-2; whether TRBD2, the table's D call, matches the DNA was not checked. TRBV12-1 is annotated as a pseudogene. The CDR3 runs 16 residues. The CDR3 protein is CASSLGGGGNFGELFF. In DNA, the CDR3 is TGTGCCAGCAGCTTAGGCGGGGGAGGGAACTTCGGGGAGCTGTTTTTT.

The J gene is TRBJ1-3, the V gene TRBV7-3, with 8 bases aligning to TRBD1. Unmatched junction bases numbered 5, after V lost 4 bases and J lost 0 bases. The CDR3 totals 16 residues. Germline V lookup: CDR1 SGHTA, CDR2 FQGTGA. This CDR3 reads CASSSQGGSSGNTIYF. The DNA of the CDR3 is TGTGCCAGCAGCTCACAGGGGGGAAGCTCTGGAAACACCATATATTTT.

This clone was recorded only once. The chain couples TRBV7-8 to TRBJ1-4; possible D gene TRBD1, 5 bases. Trimming shortened V by 0 bases and J by 8 bases, and 10 bases separated the two germline ends. Germline V lookup: CDR1 SGHVS, CDR2 FQNEAQ. CDR3 length equals 14 residues. CDR3 sequence (DNA): TGTGCCAGCAGCTTAGCGGCAGGGAGGGAAAAACTGTTTTTT. It specifies CASSLAAGREKLFF.

The V call is TRBV4-2, the J call TRBJ2-3, with 7 bases that match TRBD1. The V gene's germline CDR1 is LGHNA and CDR2 YNFKEQ. CDR3 length: 18 residues. Trimming cost V 4 bases and J 0 bases; bases outside gene matches: 13. CDR3 sequence: CASSRDLRGMTSTDTQYF. CDR3 sequence (DNA): TGTGCCAGCAGCCGAGACCTCAGGGGGATGACTAGCACAGATACGCAGTATTTT.

The chain couples TRBV2 to TRBJ2-5; D not resolved. This CDR3 has 14 residues. Per germline, CDR1 SNHLY and CDR2 FYNNEI. The V end was cut by 7 bases, the J end by 3 bases, with 15 bases between. The DNA of the CDR3 is TGTGCCAGCACCTTATTCGGGTTGAAAGAGACCCAGTACTTC. It specifies CASTLFGLKETQYF.

The genes are TRBV2 and TRBJ2-3, with unresolved D. The CDR3 loop spans 16 amino acids. Germline assignment: CDR1 SNHLY and CDR2 FYNNEI. V lost 0 bases and J 0 bases, leaving 10 bases between the germline ends. The CDR3: CASSEARLRSTDTQYF. As DNA, the CDR3 is TGTGCCAGCAGTGAAGCGCGACTTCGTAGCACAGATACGCAGTATTTT. The complete variable domain, with remaining parts taken from reference TRBV2 and TRBJ2-3, reads EPEVTQTPSHQVTQMGQEVILRCVPISNHLYFYWYRQILGQKVEFLVSFYNNEISEKSEIFDDQFSVERPDGSNFTLKIRSTKLEDSAMYFCASSEARLRSTDTQYFGPGTRLTVL.

This clone was recorded only once. The J gene is TRBJ2-3, the V gene TRBV9; perhaps TRBD1 as D (5 bases). In germline, CDR1 is SGDLS, CDR2 YYNGEE. The CDR3 totals 17 residues. Trimming shortened V by 4 bases and J by 0 bases, and 18 bases separated the two germline ends. CDR3 nucleotide sequence: TGTGCCAGCAGCTTCGGAAGGGGCCGAACTAGCACAGATACGCAGTATTTT. Translating gives CASSFGRGRTSTDTQYF.